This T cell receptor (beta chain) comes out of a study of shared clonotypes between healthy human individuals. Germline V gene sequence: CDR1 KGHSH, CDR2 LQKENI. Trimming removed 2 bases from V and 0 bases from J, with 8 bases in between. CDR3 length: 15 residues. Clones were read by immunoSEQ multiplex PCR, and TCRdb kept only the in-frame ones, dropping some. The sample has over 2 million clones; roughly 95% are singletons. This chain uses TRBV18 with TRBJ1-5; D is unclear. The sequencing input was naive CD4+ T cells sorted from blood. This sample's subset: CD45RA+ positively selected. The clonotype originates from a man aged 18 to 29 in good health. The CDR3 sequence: CASSPETASNQPQHF. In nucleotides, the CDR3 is TGTGCCAGCTCACCAGAGACGGCTAGCAATCAGCCCCAGCATTTT.